The present TCR beta chain was sequenced within a study of T cells in Graves' hyperthyroidism and ophthalmopathy. Study observations and caveats: Blood also contained most expanded thyroid clonotypes above 0.001. The model anticipated ophthalmopathy a median about six months pre-onset.

Stable Graves' hyperthyroidism denoted no ophthalmopathy progression over 18 months. On the basis of clinical symptoms, serum thyroxine and TRAb, thyroid ultrasound and orbital computed tomography, diagnoses were made. Amplified TCR beta CDR3 regions derived from RNA transcripts. A set of HTBI primers served as the primers for a first-round RT-PCR of the TCR CDR3. TCRdb passed the multiplex PCR reads through MiXCR, listing each CDR3 protein once. The table lists more than 650,000 distinct CDR3 sequences, 14% of them singletons, with more than 8.5% in the top ten. This clonotype occurred many times. Its specificity is unknown. The CDR3 runs to 15 residues. Germline V gene sequence: CDR1 SGHAT, CDR2 FQNNGV. With 2 bases removed from V and 0 bases from J, the gap between germline ends came to 10 bases.

This clonotype originated in a woman between 18 and 29 years old with Graves' hyperthyroidism. This chain links TRBV11-2 with TRBJ1-2; maybe TRBD1 (5 bases). The sequenced sample was blood. The CDR3 DNA sequence: TGTGCCAGCAGCTTAACGGGGACTCCTAACTATGGCTACACCTTC. Its translation: CASSLTGTPNYGYTF.